The rows below give T cell receptor beta chains drawn from one sample of a study of metastatic and nonmetastatic thyroid tumors. TCRdb used MiXCR to call clones anew from the PCR reads. The sample contains about 16,000 clones, around 25% of which appear only once. The specimen sequenced was tumor tissue. Receptors were obtained from a female donor with papillary thyroid cancer or a benign thyroid nodule (not recorded which). Some clones in this sample may be carry-over from other donors' samples. CDR3s leave out the opening cysteine and the closing phenylalanine or tryptophan. The order of the fields is CDR3 protein, clone size, V gene, J gene. Rows give clone size only sometimes, using once, few, many, or a class for an expanded clone.

SARDLMTGGSPLH	medium-sized	TRBV20-1	TRBJ1-6
SGLAGGLTSSYNEQF	many	TRBV20-1	TRBJ2-1
ASSVGTEAF	few	TRBV25-1	TRBJ1-1
ASSPFLAGVNEQF	many	TRBV18	TRBJ2-1
AWDQGTPRYQETQY	many	TRBV30	TRBJ2-5
ANISLTPPLYGYT	.	TRBV28	TRBJ1-2
SAQVVQETQY	many	TRBV29-1	TRBJ2-5
ASSLDHGNTIY	.	TRBV11-2	TRBJ1-3
SVAMGGGKGYEQY	many	TRBV29-1	TRBJ2-7
SARDRGNPYEQY	many	TRBV20-1	TRBJ2-7
ASSQVRGELF	medium-sized	TRBV3-1	TRBJ2-2
ASSLKPSCRTSSYNEQF	.	TRBV7-3	TRBJ2-1
ASSPYGQGGENIQY	.	TRBV27	TRBJ2-4
ASSWGPPSSGNTIY	medium-sized	TRBV5-1	TRBJ1-3
ASSQRQGDEKLF	many	TRBV14	TRBJ1-4
ASSVSRSNTEAF	.	TRBV2	TRBJ1-1
AWSGPGPLGY	.	TRBV30	TRBJ2-3
ASSSQGNYGYT	many	TRBV9	TRBJ1-2
ATGGIQGATDTQY	few	TRBV19	TRBJ2-3
VSRAGTPSNQPQH	few	TRBV6-1	TRBJ1-5
ASSLSRARGNNEQF	many	TRBV11-1	TRBJ2-1
ASSTGWPGGEQF	large	TRBV27	TRBJ2-1
ATSDPTPSNTQY	many	TRBV24-1	TRBJ2-3
SIMVVAEAL	.	TRBV20-1	TRBJ1-1